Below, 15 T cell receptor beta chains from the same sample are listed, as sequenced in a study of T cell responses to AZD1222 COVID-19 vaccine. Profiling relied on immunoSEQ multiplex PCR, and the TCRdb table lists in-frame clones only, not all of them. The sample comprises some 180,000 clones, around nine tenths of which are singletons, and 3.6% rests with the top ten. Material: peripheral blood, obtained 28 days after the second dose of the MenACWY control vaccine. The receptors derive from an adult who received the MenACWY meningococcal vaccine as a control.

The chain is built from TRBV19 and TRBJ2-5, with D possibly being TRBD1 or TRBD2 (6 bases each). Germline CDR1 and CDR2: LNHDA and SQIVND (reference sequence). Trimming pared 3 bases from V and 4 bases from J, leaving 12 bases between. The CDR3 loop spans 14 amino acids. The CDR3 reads CASSIWGAGETQYF. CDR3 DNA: TGTGCCAGTAGTATTTGGGGGGCAGGAGAGACCCAGTACTTC.

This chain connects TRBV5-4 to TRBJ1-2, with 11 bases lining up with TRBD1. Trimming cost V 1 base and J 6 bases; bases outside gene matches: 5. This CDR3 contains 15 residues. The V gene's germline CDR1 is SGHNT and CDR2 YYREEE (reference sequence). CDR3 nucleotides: TGTGCCAGCAGCTTGTGGGGGGACAGGGGGGATGGCTACACCTTC. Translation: CASSLWGDRGDGYTF.

The CDR3 DNA reads as TGTGCCAGCAGCTTGTCCCGGGACCGCAACTACGAGCAGTACTTC. This encodes CASSLSRDRNYEQYF. The chain links TRBV11-3 to TRBJ2-7; D tentatively reads TRBD1 or TRBD2 (5 bases each). V was trimmed by 3 bases and J by 3 bases, leaving 15 bases between them. CDR1 SGHNT and CDR2 YENEEA come from the germline V gene. This CDR3 has 15 amino acids.

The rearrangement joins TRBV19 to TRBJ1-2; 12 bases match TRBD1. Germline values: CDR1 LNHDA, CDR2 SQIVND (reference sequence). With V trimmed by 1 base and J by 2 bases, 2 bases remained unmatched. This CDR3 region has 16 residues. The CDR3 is CASSIGGTGGNYGYTF. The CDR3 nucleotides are TGTGCCAGTAGTATAGGAGGGACAGGGGGCAACTATGGCTACACCTTC.

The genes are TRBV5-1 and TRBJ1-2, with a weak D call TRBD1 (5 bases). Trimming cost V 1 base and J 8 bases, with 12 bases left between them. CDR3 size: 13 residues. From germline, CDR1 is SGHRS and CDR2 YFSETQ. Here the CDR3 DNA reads TGCGCCAGCAGCTTGCCCTCCACAGGAGGCTACACCTTC. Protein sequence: CASSLPSTGGYTF.

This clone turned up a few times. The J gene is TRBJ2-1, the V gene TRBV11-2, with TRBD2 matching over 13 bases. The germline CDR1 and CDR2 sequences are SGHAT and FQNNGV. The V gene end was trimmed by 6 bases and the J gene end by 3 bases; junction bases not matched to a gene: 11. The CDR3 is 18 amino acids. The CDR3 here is CASSTARTSGSFYNEQFF. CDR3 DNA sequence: TGTGCCAGCAGTACCGCCCGGACTAGCGGGAGTTTCTACAATGAGCAGTTCTTC.

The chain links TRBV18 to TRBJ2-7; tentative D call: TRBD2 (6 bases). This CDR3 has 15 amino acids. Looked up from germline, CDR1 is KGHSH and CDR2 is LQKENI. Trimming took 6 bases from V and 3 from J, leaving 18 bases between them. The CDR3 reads CASSMVGGSDYEQYF. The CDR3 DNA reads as TGTGCCAGCTCGATGGTAGGAGGGAGCGACTACGAGCAGTACTTC.

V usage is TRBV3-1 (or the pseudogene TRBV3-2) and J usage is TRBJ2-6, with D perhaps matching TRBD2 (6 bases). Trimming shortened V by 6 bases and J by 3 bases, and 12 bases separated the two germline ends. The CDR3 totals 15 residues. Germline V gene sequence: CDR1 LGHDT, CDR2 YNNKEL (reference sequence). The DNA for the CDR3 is TGTGCCAGCAGGAAGACTAGTAATGGGGCCAACGTCCTGACTTTC. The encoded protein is CASRKTSNGANVLTF.

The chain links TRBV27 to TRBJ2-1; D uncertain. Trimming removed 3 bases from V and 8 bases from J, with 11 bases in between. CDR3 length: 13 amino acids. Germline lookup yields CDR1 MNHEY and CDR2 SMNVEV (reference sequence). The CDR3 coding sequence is TGTGCCAGCAGTTTTGCCGGGTCTCATGAGCAGTTCTTC. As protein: CASSFAGSHEQFF.

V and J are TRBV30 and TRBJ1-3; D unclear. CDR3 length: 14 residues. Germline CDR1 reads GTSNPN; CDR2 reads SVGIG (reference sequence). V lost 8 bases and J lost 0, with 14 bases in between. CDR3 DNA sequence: TGTGCCGGAGATTCGTCGGGCTCTGGAAACACCATATATTTT. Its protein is CAGDSSGSGNTIYF.

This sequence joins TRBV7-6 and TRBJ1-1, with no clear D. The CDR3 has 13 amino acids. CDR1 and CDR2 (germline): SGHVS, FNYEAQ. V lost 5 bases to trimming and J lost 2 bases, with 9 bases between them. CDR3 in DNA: TGTGCCAGCAGCCCCGCCGGCAACACTGAAGCTTTCTTT. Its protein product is CASSPAGNTEAFF.

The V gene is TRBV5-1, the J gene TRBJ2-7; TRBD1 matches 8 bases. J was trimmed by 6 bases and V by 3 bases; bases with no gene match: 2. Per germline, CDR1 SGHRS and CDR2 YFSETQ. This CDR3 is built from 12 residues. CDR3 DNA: TGCGCCAGCAGCTGGACAGGGCCCGAGCAGTACTTC. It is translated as CASSWTGPEQYF.

Written as DNA, the CDR3 is TGTGCCGGTCAACAGGGGCGTTCGGGGGGTGGCTACACCTTC. Its translation is CAGQQGRSGGGYTF. The chain carries TRBV28 and TRBJ1-2; TRBD1 agrees at 7 bases. The CDR3 extends over 14 amino acids. The trim removed 11 bases at V and 7 bases at J, leaving 16 bases unmatched. The germline V gene has CDR1 MDHEN and CDR2 SYDVKM.

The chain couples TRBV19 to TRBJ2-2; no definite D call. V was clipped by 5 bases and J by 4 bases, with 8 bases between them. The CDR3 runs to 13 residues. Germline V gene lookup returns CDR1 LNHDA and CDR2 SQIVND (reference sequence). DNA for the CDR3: TGTGCCAGTAGTTTGGGCAGCACCGGGGAGCTGTTTTTT. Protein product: CASSLGSTGELFF.

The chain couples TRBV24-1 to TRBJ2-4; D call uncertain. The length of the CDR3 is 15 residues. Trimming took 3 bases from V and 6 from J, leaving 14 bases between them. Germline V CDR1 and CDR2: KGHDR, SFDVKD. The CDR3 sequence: CATSDPLESGNIQYF. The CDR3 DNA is TGTGCCACCAGTGATCCCCTAGAATCAGGAAACATTCAGTACTTC.